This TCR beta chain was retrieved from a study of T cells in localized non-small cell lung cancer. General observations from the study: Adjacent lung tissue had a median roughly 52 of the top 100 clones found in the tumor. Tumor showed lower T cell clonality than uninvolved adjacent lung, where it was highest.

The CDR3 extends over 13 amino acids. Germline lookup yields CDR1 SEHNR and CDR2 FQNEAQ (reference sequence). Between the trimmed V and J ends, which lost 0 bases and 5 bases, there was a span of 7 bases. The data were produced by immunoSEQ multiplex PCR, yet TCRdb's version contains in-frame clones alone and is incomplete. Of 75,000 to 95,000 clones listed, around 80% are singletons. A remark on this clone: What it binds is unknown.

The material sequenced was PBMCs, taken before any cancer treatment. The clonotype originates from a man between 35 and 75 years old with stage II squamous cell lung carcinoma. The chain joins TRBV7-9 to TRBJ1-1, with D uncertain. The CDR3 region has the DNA TGTGCCAGCAGCTTAGCGACCAGTACTGAAGCTTTCTTT. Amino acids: CASSLATSTEAFF.